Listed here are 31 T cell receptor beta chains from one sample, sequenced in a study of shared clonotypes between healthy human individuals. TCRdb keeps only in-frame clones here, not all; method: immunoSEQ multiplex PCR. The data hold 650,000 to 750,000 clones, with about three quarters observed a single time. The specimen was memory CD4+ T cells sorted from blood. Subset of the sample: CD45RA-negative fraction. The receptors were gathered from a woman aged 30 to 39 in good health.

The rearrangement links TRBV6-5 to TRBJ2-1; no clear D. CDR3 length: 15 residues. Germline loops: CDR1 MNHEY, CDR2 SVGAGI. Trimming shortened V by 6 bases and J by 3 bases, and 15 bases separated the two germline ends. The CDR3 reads CASSPQAVIYNEQFF. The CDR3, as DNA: TGTGCCAGCAGCCCCCAAGCTGTGATCTACAATGAGCAGTTCTTC.

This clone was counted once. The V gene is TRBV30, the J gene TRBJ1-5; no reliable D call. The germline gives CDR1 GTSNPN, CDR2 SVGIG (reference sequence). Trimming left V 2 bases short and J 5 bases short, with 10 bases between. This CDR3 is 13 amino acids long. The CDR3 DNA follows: TGTGCCTGGAGTCAACAGCTCCATCAGCCCCAGCATTTT. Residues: CAWSQQLHQPQHF.

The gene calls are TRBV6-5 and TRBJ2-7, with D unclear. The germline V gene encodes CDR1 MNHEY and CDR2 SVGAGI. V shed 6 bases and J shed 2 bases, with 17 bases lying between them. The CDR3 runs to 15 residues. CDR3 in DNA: TGTGCCAGCAGGGATCAAAGTGGGGTAACCTACGAGCAGTACTTC. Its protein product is CASRDQSGVTYEQYF.

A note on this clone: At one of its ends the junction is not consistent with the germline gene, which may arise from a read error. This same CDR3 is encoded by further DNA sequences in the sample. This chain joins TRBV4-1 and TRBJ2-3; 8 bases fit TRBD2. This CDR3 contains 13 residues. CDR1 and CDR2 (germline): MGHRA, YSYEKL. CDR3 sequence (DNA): TGCGCCAGCAGTCAAGCGGGAGCAGATACGCAGTATTTT. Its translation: CASSQAGADTQYF.

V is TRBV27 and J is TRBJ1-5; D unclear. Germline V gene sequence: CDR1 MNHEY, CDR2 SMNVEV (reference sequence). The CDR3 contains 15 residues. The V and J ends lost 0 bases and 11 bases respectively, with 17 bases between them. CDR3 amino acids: CASSLSVSERSAQHF. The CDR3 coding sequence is TGTGCCAGCAGTTTATCGGTTTCCGAAAGGTCGGCCCAGCATTTT.

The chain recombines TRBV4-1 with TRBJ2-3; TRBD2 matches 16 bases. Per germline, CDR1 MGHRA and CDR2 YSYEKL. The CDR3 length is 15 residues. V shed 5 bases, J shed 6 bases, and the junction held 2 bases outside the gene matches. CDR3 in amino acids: CASSGTSGREDTQYF. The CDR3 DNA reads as TGCGCCAGCAGCGGGACTAGCGGGAGGGAGGATACGCAGTATTTT.

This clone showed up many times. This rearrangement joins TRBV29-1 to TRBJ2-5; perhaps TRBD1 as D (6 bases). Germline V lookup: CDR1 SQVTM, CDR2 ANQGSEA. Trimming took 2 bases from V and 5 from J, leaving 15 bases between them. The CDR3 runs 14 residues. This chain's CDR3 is CSVESRTVQETQYF. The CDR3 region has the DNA TGCAGCGTTGAATCACGGACAGTGCAGGAGACCCAGTACTTC.

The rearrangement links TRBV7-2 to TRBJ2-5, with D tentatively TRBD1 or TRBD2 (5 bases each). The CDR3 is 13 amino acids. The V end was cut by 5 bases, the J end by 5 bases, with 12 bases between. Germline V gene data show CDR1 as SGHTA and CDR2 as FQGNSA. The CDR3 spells CASSPRRGETQYF. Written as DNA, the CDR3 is TGTGCCAGCAGCCCCCGTCGGGGCGAGACCCAGTACTTC.

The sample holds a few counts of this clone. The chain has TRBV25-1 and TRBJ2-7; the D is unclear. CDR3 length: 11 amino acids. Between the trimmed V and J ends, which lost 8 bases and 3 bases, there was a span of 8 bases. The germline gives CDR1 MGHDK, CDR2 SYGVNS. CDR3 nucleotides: TGTGCCAGCCTGGGCCTCTACGAGCAGTACTTC. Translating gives CASLGLYEQYF.

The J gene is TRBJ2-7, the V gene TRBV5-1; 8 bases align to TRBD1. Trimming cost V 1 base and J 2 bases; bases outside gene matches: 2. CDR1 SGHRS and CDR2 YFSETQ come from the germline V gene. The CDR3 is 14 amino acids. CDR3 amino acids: CASSLQGAPYEQYF. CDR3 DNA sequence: TGCGCCAGCAGCTTGCAGGGGGCGCCCTACGAGCAGTACTTC. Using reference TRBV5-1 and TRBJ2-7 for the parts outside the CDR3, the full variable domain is KAGVTQTPRYLIKTRGQQVTLSCSPISGHRSVSWYQQTPGQGLQFLFEYFSETQRNKGNFPGRFSGRQFSNSRSEMNVSTLELGDSALYLCASSLQGAPYEQYFGPGTRLTVT.

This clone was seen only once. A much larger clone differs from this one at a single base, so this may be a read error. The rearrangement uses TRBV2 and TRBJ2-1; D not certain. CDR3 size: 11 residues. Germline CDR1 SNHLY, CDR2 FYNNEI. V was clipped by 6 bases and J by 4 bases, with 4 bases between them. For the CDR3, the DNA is TGTGCCAGCAGAAAATACAATGAGCAGTTCTTC. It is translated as CASRKYNEQFF.

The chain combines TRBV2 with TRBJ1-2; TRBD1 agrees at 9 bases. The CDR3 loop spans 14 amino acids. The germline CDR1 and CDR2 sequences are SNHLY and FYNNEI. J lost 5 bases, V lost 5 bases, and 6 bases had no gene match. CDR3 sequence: CASSLQGAEYGYTF. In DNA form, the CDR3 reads TGTGCCAGCAGTTTACAGGGGGCGGAATATGGCTACACCTTC.

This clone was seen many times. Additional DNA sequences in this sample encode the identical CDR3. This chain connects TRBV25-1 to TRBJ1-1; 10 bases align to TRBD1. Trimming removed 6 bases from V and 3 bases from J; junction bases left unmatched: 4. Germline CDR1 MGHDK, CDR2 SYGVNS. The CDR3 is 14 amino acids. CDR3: CASSRDRGYTEAFF. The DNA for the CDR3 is TGTGCCAGCAGCCGGGACAGGGGTTACACTGAAGCTTTCTTT.

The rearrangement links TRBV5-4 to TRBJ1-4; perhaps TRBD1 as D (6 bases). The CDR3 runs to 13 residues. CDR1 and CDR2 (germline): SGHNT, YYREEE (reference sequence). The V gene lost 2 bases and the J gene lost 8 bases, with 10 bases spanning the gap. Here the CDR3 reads CASSFRGGEKLFF. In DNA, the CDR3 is TGTGCCAGCAGCTTCAGGGGTGGGGAAAAACTGTTTTTT.

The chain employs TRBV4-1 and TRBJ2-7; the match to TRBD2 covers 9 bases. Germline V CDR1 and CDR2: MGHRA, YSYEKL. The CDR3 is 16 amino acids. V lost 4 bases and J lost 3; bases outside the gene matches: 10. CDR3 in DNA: TGCGCCAGCAGCCGCGCGACTAGCGGCAGGGTCTACGAGCAGTACTTC. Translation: CASSRATSGRVYEQYF.

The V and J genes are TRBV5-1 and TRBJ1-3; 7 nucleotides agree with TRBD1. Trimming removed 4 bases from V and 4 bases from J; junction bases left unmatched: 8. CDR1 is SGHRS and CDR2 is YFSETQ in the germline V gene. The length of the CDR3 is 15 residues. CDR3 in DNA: TGCGCCAGCAGCACAGGGGCTGCAGGGGGAAACACCATATATTTT. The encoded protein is CASSTGAAGGNTIYF.

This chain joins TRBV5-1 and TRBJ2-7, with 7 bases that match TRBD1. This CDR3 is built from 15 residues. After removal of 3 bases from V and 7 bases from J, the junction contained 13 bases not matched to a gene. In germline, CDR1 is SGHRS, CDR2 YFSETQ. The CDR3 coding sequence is TGCGCCAGCAGCTCGTCGGGACAGACCCTACGAGAGCAGTACTTC. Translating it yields CASSSSGQTLREQYF.

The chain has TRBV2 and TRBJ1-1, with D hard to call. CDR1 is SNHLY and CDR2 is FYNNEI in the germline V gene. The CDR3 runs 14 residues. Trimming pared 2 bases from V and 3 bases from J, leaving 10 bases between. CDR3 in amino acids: CASSELDGHTEAFF. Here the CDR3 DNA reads TGTGCCAGCAGTGAACTAGACGGACACACTGAAGCTTTCTTT.

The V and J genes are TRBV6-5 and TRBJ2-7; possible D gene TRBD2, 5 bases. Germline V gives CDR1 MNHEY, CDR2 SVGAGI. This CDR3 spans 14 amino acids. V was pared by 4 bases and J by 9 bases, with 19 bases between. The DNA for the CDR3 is TGTGCCAGCAGTTCCCCGGATGGACTGCATTGGCAGTACTTC. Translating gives CASSSPDGLHWQYF.

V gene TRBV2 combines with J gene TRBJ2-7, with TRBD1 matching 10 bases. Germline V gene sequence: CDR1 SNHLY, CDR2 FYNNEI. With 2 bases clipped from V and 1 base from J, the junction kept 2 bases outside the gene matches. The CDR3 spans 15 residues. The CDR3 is CASSEMGQGSYEQYF. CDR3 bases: TGTGCCAGCAGTGAAATGGGACAGGGGTCCTACGAGCAGTACTTC. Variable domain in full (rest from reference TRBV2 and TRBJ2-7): EPEVTQTPSHQVTQMGQEVILRCVPISNHLYFYWYRQILGQKVEFLVSFYNNEISEKSEIFDDQFSVERPDGSNFTLKIRSTKLEDSAMYFCASSEMGQGSYEQYFGPGTRLTVT.

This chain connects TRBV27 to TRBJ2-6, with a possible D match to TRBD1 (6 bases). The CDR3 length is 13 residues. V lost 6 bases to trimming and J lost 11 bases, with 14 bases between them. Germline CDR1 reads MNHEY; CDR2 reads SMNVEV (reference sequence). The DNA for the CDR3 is TGTGCCAGCAGAAAGACTGACAGGCACGTCCTGACTTTC. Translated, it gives CASRKTDRHVLTF.

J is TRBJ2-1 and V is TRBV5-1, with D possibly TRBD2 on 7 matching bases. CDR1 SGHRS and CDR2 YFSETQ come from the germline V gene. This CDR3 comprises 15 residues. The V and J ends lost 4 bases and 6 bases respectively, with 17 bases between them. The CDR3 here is CASSALQGGGNEQFF. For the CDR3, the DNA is TGCGCCAGCAGCGCGTTACAGGGAGGGGGCAATGAGCAGTTCTTC.

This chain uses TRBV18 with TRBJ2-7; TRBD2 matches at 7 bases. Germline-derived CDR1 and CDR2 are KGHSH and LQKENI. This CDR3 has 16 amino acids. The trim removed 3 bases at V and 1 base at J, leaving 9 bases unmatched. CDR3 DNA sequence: TGTGCCAGCTCACCCCTACAATCGGGAGGTTCCTACGAGCAGTACTTC. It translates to CASSPLQSGGSYEQYF.

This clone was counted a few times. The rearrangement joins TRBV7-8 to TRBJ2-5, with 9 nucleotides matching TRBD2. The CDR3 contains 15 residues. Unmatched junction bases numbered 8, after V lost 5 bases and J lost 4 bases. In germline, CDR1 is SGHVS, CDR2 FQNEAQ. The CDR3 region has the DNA TGTGCCAGCAGCGACGCGCGGGAGGGCCGAGAGACCCAGTACTTC. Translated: CASSDAREGRETQYF.

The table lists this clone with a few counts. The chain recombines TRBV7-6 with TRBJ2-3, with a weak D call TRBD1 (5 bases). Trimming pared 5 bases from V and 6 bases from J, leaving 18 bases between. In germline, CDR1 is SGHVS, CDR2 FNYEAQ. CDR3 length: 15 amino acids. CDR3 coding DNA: TGTGCCAGCAGCCCACAAGTTGGGGCGAGGGATACGCAGTATTTT. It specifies CASSPQVGARDTQYF.

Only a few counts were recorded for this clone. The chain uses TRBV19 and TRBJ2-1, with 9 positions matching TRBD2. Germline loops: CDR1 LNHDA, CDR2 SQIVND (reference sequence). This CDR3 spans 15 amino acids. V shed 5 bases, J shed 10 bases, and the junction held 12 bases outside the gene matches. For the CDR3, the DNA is TGTGCCAGTAGTGAGAGGACTAGCGACCCCAGGGAGCAGTTCTTC. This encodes CASSERTSDPREQFF.

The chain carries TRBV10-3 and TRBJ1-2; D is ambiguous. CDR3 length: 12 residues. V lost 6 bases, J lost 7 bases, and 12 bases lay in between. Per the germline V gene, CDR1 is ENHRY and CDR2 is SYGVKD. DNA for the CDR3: TGTGCCATCAGCGATCGGGCAGCTGGCTACACCTTC. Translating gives CAISDRAAGYTF.

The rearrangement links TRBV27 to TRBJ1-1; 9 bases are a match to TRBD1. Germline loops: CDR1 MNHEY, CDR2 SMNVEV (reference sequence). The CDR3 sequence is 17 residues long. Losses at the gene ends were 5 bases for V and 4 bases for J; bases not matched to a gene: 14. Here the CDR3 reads CASSTWTGDARSTEAFF. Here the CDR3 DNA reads TGTGCCAGCAGTACCTGGACAGGGGACGCCCGGTCCACTGAAGCTTTCTTT.

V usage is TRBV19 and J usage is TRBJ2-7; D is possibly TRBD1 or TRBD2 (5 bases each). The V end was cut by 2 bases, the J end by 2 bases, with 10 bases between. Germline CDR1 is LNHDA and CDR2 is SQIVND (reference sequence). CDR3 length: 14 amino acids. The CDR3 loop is CASSISGRTYEQYF. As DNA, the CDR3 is TGTGCCAGTAGTATATCAGGGAGAACCTACGAGCAGTACTTC.

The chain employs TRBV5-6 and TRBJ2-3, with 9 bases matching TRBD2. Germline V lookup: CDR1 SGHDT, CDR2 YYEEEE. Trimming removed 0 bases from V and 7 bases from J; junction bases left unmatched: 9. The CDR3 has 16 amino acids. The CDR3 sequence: CASSLDTGGRANTQYF. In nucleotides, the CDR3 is TGTGCCAGCAGCTTGGACACTGGCGGGAGGGCGAATACGCAGTATTTT.

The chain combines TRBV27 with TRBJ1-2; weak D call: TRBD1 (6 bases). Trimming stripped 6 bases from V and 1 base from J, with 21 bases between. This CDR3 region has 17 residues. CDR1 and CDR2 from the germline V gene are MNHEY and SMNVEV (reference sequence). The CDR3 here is CASRTNSGTPSNYGYTF. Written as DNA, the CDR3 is TGTGCCAGCAGGACCAACTCCGGGACACCTAGTAACTATGGCTACACCTTC.